The 16 T cell receptor beta chains below were found in one sample sequenced in a study of T cells expressing NK-cell markers. From the 5' RACE reads, TCRdb lists one entry per CDR3 protein and no DNA. The table for this sample gives 450,000 to 600,000 distinct CDR3 sequences. Sequenced material: blood T cells: a sorted CD56 or NKG2C T cell subset, CD4+ or CD8+ T cells, or bulk PBMC T cells (not recorded which). The source is a man in his late teens or twenties in good health.

The chain has TRBV6-5 and TRBJ2-1; TCRdb reports TRBD2, a call that lacks DNA to check it against. The V gene's germline CDR1 is MNHEY and CDR2 SVGAGI. CDR3 size: 16 residues. CDR3 sequence: CASSSLAGALYNEQFF.

The V call is TRBV10-3, the J call TRBJ2-3; TCRdb picks TRBD1, but there is no DNA to check that call. The CDR3 totals 18 residues. Germline V gives CDR1 ENHRY, CDR2 SYGVKD. The CDR3 sequence is CAISQISGTGGEGDTQYF.

J is TRBJ1-1 and V is TRBV27; TCRdb designates TRBD1, a call that cannot be tested without DNA. Per the germline V gene, CDR1 is MNHEY and CDR2 is SMNVEV (reference sequence). The CDR3 sequence is 15 residues long. The CDR3 here is CASSLSGQGVSEAFF.

This chain connects TRBV25-1 to TRBJ1-3. This CDR3 spans 14 amino acids. The germline CDR1 and CDR2 sequences are MGHDK and SYGVNS. This CDR3 is CASSVGTTGNTIYF.

The V call is TRBV7-8, the J call TRBJ2-3; no DNA is available, so the TRBD2 call from TCRdb remains unchecked. Germline V gives CDR1 SGHVS, CDR2 FQNEAQ. The CDR3 loop spans 17 amino acids. CDR3 in amino acids: CASRDQRTRGRTDTQYF.

The chain recombines TRBV5-1 with TRBJ2-3; TCRdb selects TRBD2, and the lack of DNA leaves this call unchecked. Germline CDR1 is SGHRS and CDR2 is YFSETQ. This CDR3 contains 16 residues. The chain's CDR3 is CASSLGSSGRTDTQYF.

The chain combines TRBV2 with TRBJ2-3; TCRdb outputs TRBD2, but without DNA this stays unchecked. The CDR3 spans 14 residues. Germline V lookup: CDR1 SNHLY, CDR2 FYNNEI. CDR3 residues: CASRRGAATDTQYF.

The chain recombines TRBV12-3 or TRBV12-4 with TRBJ2-3; TCRdb outputs TRBD2, but without DNA this stays unchecked. The CDR3 extends over 16 amino acids. CDR3 loop: CASSLWTSGSTDTQYF.

J is TRBJ1-2 and V is TRBV10-3; TCRdb picks TRBD1, but there is no DNA to check that call. This CDR3 is 16 amino acids long. Germline V CDR1 and CDR2: ENHRY, SYGVKD. This chain's CDR3 is CAISPWGQGILGGYTF.

The chain carries TRBV20-1 and TRBJ2-1; TCRdb lists TRBD1, though no DNA is available to test this call. The CDR3 extends over 14 amino acids. The V gene's germline CDR1 is DFQATT and CDR2 SNEGSKA (reference sequence). This CDR3 is CSAGGDRGFLEQFF.

The CDR3 loop reads CATSRRQSYGYTF. V usage is TRBV15 and J usage is TRBJ1-2. Germline V gene data show CDR1 as LNHNV and CDR2 as YYDKDF (reference sequence). The CDR3 runs to 13 residues.

The rearrangement joins TRBV20-1 to TRBJ1-1; no DNA is available, so the TRBD1 call from TCRdb remains unchecked. CDR1 and CDR2 (germline): DFQATT, SNEGSKA (reference sequence). The CDR3 contains 13 residues. The CDR3 spells CSGQTGANTEAFF.

V usage is TRBV7-8 and J usage is TRBJ1-5. Germline V gene lookup returns CDR1 SGHVS and CDR2 FQNEAQ. The CDR3 has 15 residues. CDR3 sequence reads: CASSYSRFEDQPQHF.

The rearrangement links TRBV6-9 to TRBJ1-1; absent DNA, TCRdb's TRBD1 call cannot be checked. Germline V gene sequence: CDR1 MNHGY, CDR2 SVAAGI. CDR3 length: 16 residues. This CDR3 is CASSTRLGGVWREAFF.

This rearrangement joins TRBV12-3 or TRBV12-4 to TRBJ2-4. The CDR3 is made up of 17 amino acids. The CDR3 is CASSFSNSGLAKNIQYF.

The J gene is TRBJ2-7, the V gene TRBV12-3 or TRBV12-4; there is no DNA to check the TCRdb D call of TRBD2. The CDR3 contains 15 residues. The CDR3 spells CASSLVSGSMYEQYF.